The 18 T cell receptor beta chains below were found in one sample sequenced in a study of response to subunit inactivated influenza vaccine. One entry per CDR3 protein results from TCRdb running MiXCR on the RT-PCR reads. The table has hundreds of thousands of distinct CDR3 sequences, roughly 8.2% seen once. The source material was PBMCs from blood, sampled about 23 months after vaccination. These receptor sequences come from a man aged 50-75 years who received an inactivated influenza vaccine.

This clonotype was seen only a few times. The J gene is TRBJ2-7, the V gene TRBV6-2 or TRBV6-3; no clear D. V shed 2 bases and J shed 6 bases, with 5 bases lying between them. The CDR3 length is 11 residues. CDR1 and CDR2 (germline): MNHEY, SVGEGT. The CDR3 reads CASSYVSEQYF. The CDR3 nucleotides read TGTGCCAGCAGTTACGTCTCCGAGCAGTACTTC.

This chain uses TRBV6-1 with TRBJ2-1; 11 bases line up with TRBD1. The CDR3 runs to 16 residues. The V gene's germline CDR1 is MNHNS and CDR2 SASEGT. The trim removed 6 bases at V and 9 bases at J, leaving 13 bases unmatched. DNA for the CDR3: TGTGCCAGCAGCGCCCTCGGACAGGGGGCTGGGGGTGAGCAGTTCTTC. Amino acid sequence: CASSALGQGAGGEQFF.

This rearrangement joins TRBV6-1 to TRBJ1-5, with 11 bases matching TRBD1. The J segment lost 7 bases and the V segment lost 4 bases, leaving 9 bases of the junction unmatched. Germline V CDR1 and CDR2: MNHNS, SASEGT. The CDR3 sequence is 16 residues long. CDR3 region: CASSARTGGAGQPQHF. The CDR3 nucleotides are TGTGCCAGCAGTGCTAGGACAGGGGGCGCTGGGCAGCCCCAGCATTTT.

The rearrangement uses TRBV29-1 and TRBJ2-7; D not certain. Between the trimmed V and J ends, which lost 5 bases and 5 bases, there was a span of 16 bases. The CDR3 is made up of 13 amino acids. Germline CDR1 is SQVTM and CDR2 is ANQGSEA. CDR3 coding DNA: TGCAGCGTTCAAGGCCCGCCGATCCACGAGCAGTACTTC. It is translated as CSVQGPPIHEQYF.

The genes are TRBV30 and TRBJ2-7, with D possibly being TRBD2 (6 bases). CDR3 length equals 11 residues. Germline V gives CDR1 GTSNPN, CDR2 SVGIG (reference sequence). The V end lost 5 bases, the J end lost 3 bases, and 8 bases lay between the germline ends. The CDR3 DNA follows: TGTGCCTGGGGCGGGGACTACGAGCAGTACTTC. Protein sequence: CAWGGDYEQYF. The full variable domain, in which reference TRBV30 and TRBJ2-7 provide the parts outside the CDR3, is SQTIHQWPATLVQPVGSPLSLECTVEGTSNPNLYWYRQAAGRGLQLLFYSVGIGQISSEVPQNLSASRPQDRQFILSSKKLLLSDSGFYLCAWGGDYEQYFGPGTRLTVT.

The sample holds many counts of this clonotype. This sequence joins TRBV2 and TRBJ2-1; D not resolved. The CDR3 runs to 15 residues. V was shortened by 5 bases and J by 0 bases, with 11 bases between the two germline ends. From germline, CDR1 is SNHLY and CDR2 FYNNEI. CDR3 nucleotide sequence: TGTGCCAGCAGTCCTTCAACCGGCTCCTACAATGAGCAGTTCTTC. Its translation is CASSPSTGSYNEQFF.

This clonotype turned up a few times. This rearrangement joins TRBV7-3 to TRBJ2-1, with TRBD2 matching 11 bases. CDR3 length equals 15 residues. With 5 bases clipped from V and 6 bases from J, the junction kept 6 bases outside the gene matches. CDR1 and CDR2 (germline): SGHTA, FQGTGA. The CDR3: CASSRTSGSVNEQFF. The CDR3 DNA reads as TGTGCCAGCAGCCGTACTAGCGGGAGTGTCAATGAGCAGTTCTTC.

This clonotype showed up many times. V gene TRBV12-3 or TRBV12-4 combines with J gene TRBJ1-4; TRBD1 might be the D (5 bases). V gave up 2 bases and J gave up 8 bases, with 12 bases separating them. This CDR3 region has 14 residues. This chain's CDR3 is CASSLRSGTEKLFF. The CDR3 nucleotides read TGTGCCAGCAGTTTAAGGTCGGGGACGGAAAAACTGTTTTTT.

The chain couples TRBV7-2 to TRBJ1-6; D remains ambiguous. The ends were cut back, 5 bases at V and 7 bases at J, with 18 bases in the middle. This CDR3 region has 16 residues. Germline V gene data show CDR1 as SGHTA and CDR2 as FQGNSA. The CDR3 coding sequence is TGTGCCAGCAGCCCGTCGGGGTGGGGAGGGAATTCACCCCTCCACTTT. Translation: CASSPSGWGGNSPLHF.

This rearrangement joins TRBV20-1 to TRBJ1-5; D not resolved. The CDR3 covers 13 residues. Germline V gives CDR1 DFQATT, CDR2 SNEGSKA (reference sequence). V gave up 6 bases and J gave up 0 bases, with 9 bases separating them. The CDR3 DNA reads as TGCAGTGCATCAGACAATAGCAATCAGCCCCAGCATTTT. Its translation: CSASDNSNQPQHF.

This clonotype has only a few counts. The chain uses TRBV11-2 and TRBJ2-7, with 8 bases that match TRBD1. Germline V CDR1 and CDR2: SGHAT, FQNNGV. The length of the CDR3 is 16 residues. Germline trimming cut 4 bases from V and 2 bases from J; bases unmatched to any gene: 10. CDR3 residues: CASSSHRGESPYEQYF. CDR3 bases: TGTGCCAGCAGCTCGCACAGGGGGGAGTCTCCCTACGAGCAGTACTTC.

This clonotype was detected ten times or more. The chain joins TRBV7-9 to TRBJ2-1; tentative D call: TRBD2 (6 bases). The CDR3 has 16 amino acids. The germline CDR1 and CDR2 sequences are SEHNR and FQNEAQ (reference sequence). V was shortened by 2 bases and J by 3 bases, with 14 bases between the two germline ends. The CDR3 loop reads CASSLRREKSYNEQFF. The CDR3 DNA reads as TGTGCCAGCAGCTTAAGACGGGAGAAGAGCTACAATGAGCAGTTCTTC.

This clonotype was counted many times. This chain joins TRBV27 and TRBJ1-1, with 7 bases identical to TRBD1. The CDR3 sequence is 15 residues long. V shed 0 bases, J shed 6 bases, and the junction held 7 bases outside the gene matches. In germline, CDR1 is MNHEY, CDR2 SMNVEV (reference sequence). The CDR3 bases are TGTGCCAGCAGTTTATCGTATCAGGGGGGCGCTGAAGCTTTCTTT. Amino acids: CASSLSYQGGAEAFF.

This chain joins TRBV5-5 and TRBJ1-1; D is perhaps TRBD1 (6 bases). CDR1 is SGHKS, CDR2 YYEKEE, per germline (reference sequence). Trimming took off 5 bases at V and 5 bases at J, with 19 bases between the two ends. This CDR3 has 15 residues. In nucleotides, the CDR3 is TGTGCCAGCAGTTACGGGACATCCTCGGTGACTGAAGCTTTCTTT. It is translated as CASSYGTSSVTEAFF.

This chain links TRBV29-1 with TRBJ1-1; D is uncertain. The germline V gene has CDR1 SQVTM and CDR2 ANQGSEA. Trimming shortened V by 4 bases and J by 5 bases, and 11 bases separated the two germline ends. The CDR3 spans 12 residues. The CDR3 DNA reads as TGCAGCGTTGGGGCCACGGGGACTGAAGCTTTCTTT. It is translated as CSVGATGTEAFF. Full variable domain (outside the CDR3, taken from reference TRBV29-1 and TRBJ1-1): SAVISQKPSRDICQRGTSLTIQCQVDSQVTMMFWYRQQPGQSLTLIATANQGSEATYESGFVIDKFPISRPNLTFSTLTVSNMSPEDSSIYLCSVGATGTEAFFGQGTRLTVV.

At least ten counts were recorded for this clonotype. The J gene is TRBJ2-2, the V gene TRBV9; 9 bases match TRBD1. This CDR3 comprises 15 residues. The germline V gene encodes CDR1 SGDLS and CDR2 YYNGEE. With V trimmed by 3 bases and J by 7 bases, 7 bases remained unmatched. The CDR3 coding sequence is TGTGCCAGCAGCGGCGCGGACAGGGGTCTCGGGGAGCTGTTTTTT. Protein: CASSGADRGLGELFF.

This clonotype appeared a few times. This CDR3 is CASSLRAMKTQYF. In nucleotides, the CDR3 is TGTGCCAGCAGCTTAAGGGCAATGAAGACCCAGTACTTC. The chain links TRBV11-2 to TRBJ2-5, with unresolved D. The CDR3 sequence is 13 residues long. Trimming pared 2 bases from V and 6 bases from J, leaving 10 bases between. Germline-derived CDR1 and CDR2 are SGHAT and FQNNGV.

The sample holds a few counts of this clonotype. An end of the junction does not agree with germline; a read error may underlie this. The chain combines TRBV7-2 with TRBJ2-7; the D gene is possibly TRBD1 (6 bases). Germline V gene data show CDR1 as SGHTA and CDR2 as FQGNSA. This CDR3 has 12 amino acids. The CDR3 region has the DNA TGTGCCAGCAGCCTCGTGACAGGCGTTAACTCCTTC. Translated: CASSLVTGVNSF.